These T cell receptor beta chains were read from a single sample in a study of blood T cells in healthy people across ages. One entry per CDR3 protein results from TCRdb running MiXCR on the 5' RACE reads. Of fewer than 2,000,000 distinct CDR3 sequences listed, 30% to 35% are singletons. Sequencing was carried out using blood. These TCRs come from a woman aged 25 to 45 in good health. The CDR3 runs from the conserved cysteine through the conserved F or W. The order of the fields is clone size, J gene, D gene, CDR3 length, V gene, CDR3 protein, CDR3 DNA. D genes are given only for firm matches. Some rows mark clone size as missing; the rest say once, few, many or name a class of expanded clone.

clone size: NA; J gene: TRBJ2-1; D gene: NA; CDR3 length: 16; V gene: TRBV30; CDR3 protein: CAWSVPSGHLGDEQFF; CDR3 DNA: TGTGCCTGGAGTGTACCTTCGGGACACCTTGGGGATGAGCAGTTCTTC
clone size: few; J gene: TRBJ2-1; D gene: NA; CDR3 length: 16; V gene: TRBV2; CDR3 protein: CASSLNGSPTINEQFF; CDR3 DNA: TGTGCCAGCAGTTTGAATGGCTCCCCGACGATCAATGAGCAGTTCTTC
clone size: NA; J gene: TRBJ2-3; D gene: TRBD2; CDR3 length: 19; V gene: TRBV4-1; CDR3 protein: CASRDPRSGRALRADTQYF; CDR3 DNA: TGCGCCAGCAGGGACCCTAGATCGGGGAGGGCCCTCCGCGCAGATACGCAGTATTTT
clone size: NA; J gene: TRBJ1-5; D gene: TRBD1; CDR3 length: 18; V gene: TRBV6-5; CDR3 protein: CASSRGGDRGRGNQPQHF; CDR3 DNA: TGTGCCAGCAGCCGGGGAGGGGACAGGGGACGGGGCAATCAGCCCCAGCATTTT
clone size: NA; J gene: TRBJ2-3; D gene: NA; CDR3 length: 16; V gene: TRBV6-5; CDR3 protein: CASSYVRGALPGTQYF; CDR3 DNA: TGTGCCAGCAGTTACGTGAGGGGGGCCCTCCCGGGTACGCAGTATTTT
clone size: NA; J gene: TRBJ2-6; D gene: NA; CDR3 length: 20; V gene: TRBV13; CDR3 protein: CASSSNVLERQHSGANVLTF; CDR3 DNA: TGTGCCAGCAGCTCCAACGTCCTGGAGCGACAGCACTCTGGGGCCAACGTCCTGACTTTC
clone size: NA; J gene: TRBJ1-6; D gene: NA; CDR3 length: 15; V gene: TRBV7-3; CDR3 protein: CASSLNHPPNSPLHF; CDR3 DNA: TGTGCCAGCAGCTTAAATCACCCACCGAATTCACCCCTCCACTTT
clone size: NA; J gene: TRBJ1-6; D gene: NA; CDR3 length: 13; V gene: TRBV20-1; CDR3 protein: CSAILGSDSPLHF; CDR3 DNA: TGCAGTGCTATTCTAGGGTCGGATTCACCCCTCCACTTT
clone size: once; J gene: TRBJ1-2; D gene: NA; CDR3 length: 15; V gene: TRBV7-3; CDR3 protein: CASSTSGHGENGYTF; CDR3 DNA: TGTGCCAGCAGCACAAGCGGGCACGGGGAGAATGGCTACACCTTC
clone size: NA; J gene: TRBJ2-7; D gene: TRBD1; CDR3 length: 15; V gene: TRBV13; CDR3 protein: CASRRTGGTTYEQYF; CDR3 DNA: TGTGCCAGCAGGCGCACAGGGGGCACAACCTACGAGCAGTACTTC
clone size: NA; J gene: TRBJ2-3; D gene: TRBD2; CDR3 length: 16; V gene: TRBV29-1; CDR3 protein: CSVASGGAFVLDTQYF; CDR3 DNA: TGCAGCGTTGCTAGCGGGGGGGCTTTTGTTTTAGATACGCAGTATTTT
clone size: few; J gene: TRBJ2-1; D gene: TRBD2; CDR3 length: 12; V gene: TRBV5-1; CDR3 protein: CASTQRAGEQFF; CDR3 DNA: TGCGCCAGCACCCAAAGAGCGGGAGAGCAGTTCTTC
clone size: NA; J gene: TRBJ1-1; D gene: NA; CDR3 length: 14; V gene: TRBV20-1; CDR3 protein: CSAPSLAKYTEAFF; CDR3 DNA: TGCAGTGCTCCTTCTCTCGCCAAATACACTGAAGCTTTCTTT
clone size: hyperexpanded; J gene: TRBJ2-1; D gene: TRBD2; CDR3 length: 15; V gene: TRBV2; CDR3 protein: CASTGTSGSSNEQFF; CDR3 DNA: TGTGCCAGCACCGGGACTAGCGGGAGCTCTAATGAGCAGTTCTTC
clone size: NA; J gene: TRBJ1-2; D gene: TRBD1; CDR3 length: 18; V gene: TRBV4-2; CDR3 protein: CASSPLSFGTGGDYGYTF; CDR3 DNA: TGTGCCAGCAGCCCCTTATCATTCGGGACAGGGGGCGACTATGGCTACACCTTC
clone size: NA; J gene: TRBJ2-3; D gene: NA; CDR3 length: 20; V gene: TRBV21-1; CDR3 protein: CASPATARGLAYTNTDTQYF; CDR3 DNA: TGTGCCAGCCCTGCAACAGCCAGGGGGCTAGCATATACTAACACAGATACGCAGTATTTT
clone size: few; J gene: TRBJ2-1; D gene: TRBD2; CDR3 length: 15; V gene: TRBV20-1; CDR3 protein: CSATTSGTSYNEQFF; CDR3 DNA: TGCAGTGCCACGACTAGCGGGACATCCTACAATGAGCAGTTCTTC
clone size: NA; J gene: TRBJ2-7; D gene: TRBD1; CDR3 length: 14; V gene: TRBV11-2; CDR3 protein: CASSLLQGANEQYF; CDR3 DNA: TGTGCCAGCAGCTTATTACAGGGGGCAAACGAGCAGTACTTC
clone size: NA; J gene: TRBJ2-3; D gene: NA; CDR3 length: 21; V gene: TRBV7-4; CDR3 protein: CASSSLGGAGGVELSTDTQYF; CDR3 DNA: TGTGCCAGCAGCTCGCTGGGGGGGGCCGGAGGAGTGGAATTGAGCACAGATACGCAGTATTTT
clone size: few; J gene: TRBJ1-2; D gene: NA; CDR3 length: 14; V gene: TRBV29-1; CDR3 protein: CSVASGFENYGYTF; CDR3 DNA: TGCAGCGTTGCCTCAGGATTTGAAAACTATGGCTACACCTTC
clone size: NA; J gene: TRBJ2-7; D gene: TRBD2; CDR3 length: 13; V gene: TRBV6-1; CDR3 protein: CASRSGRSYEQYF; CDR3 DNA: TGTGCCAGCAGGAGCGGGAGGTCCTACGAGCAGTACTTC
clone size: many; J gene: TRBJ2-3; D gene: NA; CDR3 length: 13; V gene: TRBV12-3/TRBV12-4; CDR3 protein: CASSLLQVDTQYF; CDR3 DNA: TGTGCCAGCAGTTTGCTGCAGGTTGATACGCAGTATTTT
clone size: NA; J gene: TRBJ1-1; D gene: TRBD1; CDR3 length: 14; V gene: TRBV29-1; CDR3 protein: CSTQLQGSNTEAFF; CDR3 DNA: TGCAGCACCCAATTACAGGGGTCGAACACTGAAGCTTTCTTT
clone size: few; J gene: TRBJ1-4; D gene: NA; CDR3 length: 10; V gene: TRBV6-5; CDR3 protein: CASSFWELFF; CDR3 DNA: TGTGCCAGCAGTTTCTGGGAACTGTTTTTT
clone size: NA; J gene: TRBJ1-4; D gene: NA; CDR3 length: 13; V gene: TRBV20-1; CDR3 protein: CSAPRGADEKLFF; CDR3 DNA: TGCAGTGCCCCCCGGGGGGCAGATGAAAAACTGTTTTTT
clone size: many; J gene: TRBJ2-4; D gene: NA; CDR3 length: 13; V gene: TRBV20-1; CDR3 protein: CSARVPGADIQYF; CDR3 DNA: TGCAGTGCTAGAGTTCCAGGGGCGGACATTCAGTACTTC
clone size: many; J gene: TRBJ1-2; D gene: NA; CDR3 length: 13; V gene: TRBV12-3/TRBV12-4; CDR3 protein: CASSPGRSYGYTF; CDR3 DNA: TGTGCCAGCAGTCCCGGACGGAGCTATGGCTACACCTTC